This T cell receptor beta chain appears in the sequencing data of a study of identical twins. CDR3 length equals 16 residues. In germline, CDR1 is MNHEY, CDR2 SMNVEV (reference sequence). V trimming: 2 bases; J trimming: 3 bases; junction bases outside the gene matches: 8. Unique molecular identifiers were present on the cDNA, and a universal primer site came from template switching. TCRdb used MiXCR to reprocess the 5' RACE reads, holding one entry per CDR3 protein. The table shows roughly 1,500,000 distinct CDR3 sequences, with 25% to 35% occurring only once. As concerns this clonotype: What it recognizes is unknown.

Study outcomes and limitations: Memory repertoires showed no such pattern, whereas abundant cord blood beta clonotypes carried fewer insertions.

This clonotype originated in a newborn girl in good health. The chain carries TRBV27 and TRBJ2-3; 7 bases align to TRBD2. Sequencing used cord blood. The CDR3 here is CASSLRRGTTTDTQYF. CDR3 bases: TGTGCCAGCAGTTTAAGGCGGGGGACGACGACAGATACGCAGTATTTT.